This passage covers 8 T cell receptor beta chains from one sample sequenced in a study of shared clonotypes between healthy human individuals. Some clones are missing from TCRdb's copy, which holds only in-frame ones; the method was immunoSEQ multiplex PCR. The sample comprises about 730,000 clones, around 70% of which are singletons, and around 1.7% rests with the top ten. Sequencing was performed on memory CD4+ T cells sorted from blood. Subset in this sample: CD45RA-negative fraction. The origin of the receptors is a woman in her twenties or thirties in good health.

The chain joins TRBV7-9 to TRBJ2-7; D might be TRBD1 (6 bases). The V gene's germline CDR1 is SEHNR and CDR2 FQNEAQ (reference sequence). Trimming cost V 8 bases and J 3 bases, with 20 bases left between them. The CDR3 runs 15 residues. CDR3 region: CASGNPSDRYYEQYF. The CDR3 coding sequence is TGTGCCAGCGGCAACCCATCAGACAGGTACTACGAGCAGTACTTC.

CDR3 loop: CASSVTSANSYEQYF. Here the CDR3 DNA reads TGTGCCAGCAGTGTGACTAGCGCGAATTCCTACGAGCAGTACTTC. This rearrangement joins TRBV25-1 to TRBJ2-7; 8 bases match TRBD2. The germline CDR1 and CDR2 sequences are MGHDK and SYGVNS. The CDR3 is 15 amino acids. The junction had 6 bases not matched to a gene; V was cut back by 4 bases and J by 1 base.

This clone has just a few counts. The gene calls are TRBV4-2 and TRBJ2-2, with unresolved D. Germline CDR1 and CDR2: LGHNA and YNFKEQ. V was cut by 4 bases and J by 8 bases, with 29 bases left in between. The CDR3 totals 19 residues. The CDR3 here is CASSPAPSGTDTLTGELFF. As DNA, the CDR3 is TGTGCCAGCAGCCCCGCCCCAAGTGGCACGGATACCCTGACAGGGGAGCTGTTTTTT.

CDR3: CASSSALNEKLFF. CDR3 DNA: TGTGCCAGCAGCTCCGCTCTTAATGAAAAACTGTTTTTT. This sequence joins TRBV21-1 and TRBJ1-4. TRBV21-1 counts as a pseudogene. CDR3 length equals 13 residues.

The genes are TRBV7-2 and TRBJ2-1; no clear D. V lost 5 bases to trimming and J lost 4 bases, with 18 bases between them. The CDR3 length is 16 residues. The germline V gene has CDR1 SGHTA and CDR2 FQGNSA. This CDR3 reads CASSPFDTAEYNEQFF. The CDR3 nucleotides read TGTGCCAGCAGCCCCTTTGATACAGCAGAATACAATGAGCAGTTCTTC.

This clone was counted many times. The J gene is TRBJ2-1, the V gene TRBV19; D unclear. Trimming shortened V by 0 bases and J by 7 bases, and 13 bases separated the two germline ends. This CDR3 region has 15 residues. Per germline, CDR1 LNHDA and CDR2 SQIVND (reference sequence). The CDR3 is CASSIDHPVVNEQFF. CDR3 coding DNA: TGTGCCAGTAGTATAGATCATCCGGTAGTAAATGAGCAGTTCTTC.

The CDR3 DNA is TGTGCCAGCAGTGTTTCGACGCTTACCAATCAGCCCCAGCATTTT. It is translated as CASSVSTLTNQPQHF. This rearrangement joins TRBV6-1 to TRBJ1-5; unclear D gene. From germline, CDR1 is MNHNS and CDR2 SASEGT. This CDR3 is built from 15 residues. The V end lost 4 bases, the J end lost 3 bases, and 13 bases lay between the germline ends.

On this clone: Within the sample, other DNA sequences also encode this same CDR3. The genes are TRBV28 and TRBJ1-5; D unresolved. The CDR3 spans 13 residues. Between the trimmed V and J ends, which lost 5 bases and 0 bases, there was a span of 5 bases. Germline loops: CDR1 MDHEN, CDR2 SYDVKM. The CDR3 sequence: CASSLYSNQPQHF. CDR3 coding DNA: TGTGCCAGCAGTCTCTATAGCAATCAGCCCCAGCATTTT. Full variable domain (rest looked up from reference TRBV28 and TRBJ1-5): DVKVTQSSRYLVKRTGEKVFLECVQDMDHENMFWYRQDPGLGLRLIYFSYDVKMKEKGDIPEGYSVSREKKERFSLILESASTNQTSMYLCASSLYSNQPQHFGDGTRLSIL.